This TCR beta chain was captured in a study of T cells in Graves' hyperthyroidism and ophthalmopathy. Amplification yielded TCR beta CDR3 regions, with RNA transcripts as the source. A first-round RT-PCR of the TCR CDR3 used the HTBI primer set. Using its own MiXCR run on the multiplex PCR reads, TCRdb lists one record per CDR3 protein. This sample has about 400,000 distinct CDR3 sequences, with approximately 13% found just once. Uncontrolled infection, other autoimmune disease, pregnancy or lactation excluded patients. Clinicians diagnosed patients from clinical symptoms, serum thyroxine and TRAb, thyroid ultrasound and orbital computed tomography. The CDR3 runs 15 residues. Germline CDR1 and CDR2: SSHAT and FNYEAQ (reference sequence). Study-wide points: Classification by a 13 V-J model distinguished ophthalmopathy from stable hyperthyroidism.

Comment on this clonotype: No antigen is known for it. Germline and junction disagree at one end, which may indicate a read error.

The J gene is TRBJ2-1, the V gene TRBV7-7; D unclear. The better agreement between TRBJ2-7 and the DNA end casts doubt on the J call. The sample consisted of blood. The TCR comes from a woman aged 18-29 years with Graves' hyperthyroidism. The CDR3 DNA reads TGTGCTAGCAGCTTACGACGAAGCTCCTACAACGAGCAGTACTTC. This encodes CASSLRRSSYNEQYF.